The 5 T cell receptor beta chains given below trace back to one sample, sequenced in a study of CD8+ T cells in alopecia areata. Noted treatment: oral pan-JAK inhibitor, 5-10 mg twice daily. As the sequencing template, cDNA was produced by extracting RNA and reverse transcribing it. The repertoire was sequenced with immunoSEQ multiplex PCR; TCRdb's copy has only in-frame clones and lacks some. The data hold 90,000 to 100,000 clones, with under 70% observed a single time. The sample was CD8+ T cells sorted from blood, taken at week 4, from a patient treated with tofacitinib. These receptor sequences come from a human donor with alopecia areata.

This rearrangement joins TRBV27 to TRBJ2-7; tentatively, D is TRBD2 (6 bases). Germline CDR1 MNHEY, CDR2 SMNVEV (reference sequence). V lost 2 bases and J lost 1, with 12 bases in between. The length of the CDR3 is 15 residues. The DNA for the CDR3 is TGTGCCAGCAGTTTACGCGGACGGGGGTCCTACGAGCAGTACTTC. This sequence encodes CASSLRGRGSYEQYF.

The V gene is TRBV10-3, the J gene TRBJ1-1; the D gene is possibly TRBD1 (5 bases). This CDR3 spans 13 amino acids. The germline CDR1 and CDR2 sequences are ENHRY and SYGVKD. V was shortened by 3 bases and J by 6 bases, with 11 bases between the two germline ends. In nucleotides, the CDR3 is TGTGCCATCAGTGATACTTGGGGGGCTGAAGCTTTCTTT. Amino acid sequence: CAISDTWGAEAFF.

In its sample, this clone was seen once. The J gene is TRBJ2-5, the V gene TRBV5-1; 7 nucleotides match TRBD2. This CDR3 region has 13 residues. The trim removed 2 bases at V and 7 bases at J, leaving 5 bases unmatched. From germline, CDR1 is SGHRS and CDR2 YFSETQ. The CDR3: CASSFVASGTQYF. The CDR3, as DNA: TGCGCCAGCAGCTTCGTGGCTAGCGGGACCCAGTACTTC. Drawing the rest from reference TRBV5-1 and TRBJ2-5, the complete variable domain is KAGVTQTPRYLIKTRGQQVTLSCSPISGHRSVSWYQQTPGQGLQFLFEYFSETQRNKGNFPGRFSGRQFSNSRSEMNVSTLELGDSALYLCASSFVASGTQYFGPGTRLLVL.

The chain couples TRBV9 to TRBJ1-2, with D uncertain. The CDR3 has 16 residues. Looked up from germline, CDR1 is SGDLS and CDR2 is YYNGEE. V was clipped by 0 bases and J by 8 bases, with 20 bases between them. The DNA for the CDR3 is TGTGCCAGCAGCGTAGGCGGTGTTGTGGGCCGGGAAGGCTACACCTTC. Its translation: CASSVGGVVGREGYTF.

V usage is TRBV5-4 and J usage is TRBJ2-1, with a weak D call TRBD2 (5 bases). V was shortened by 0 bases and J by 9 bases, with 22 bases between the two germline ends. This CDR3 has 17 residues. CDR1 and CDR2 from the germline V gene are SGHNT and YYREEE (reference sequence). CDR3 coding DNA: TGTGCCAGCAGCTTGGATGGCGGGCTCCCTGGGGTGAGTGAGCAGTTCTTC. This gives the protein CASSLDGGLPGVSEQFF.